Following are 5 T cell receptor beta chains from one sample sequenced in a study of regulatory T cells in long-lasting Graves disease (dated by TCRdb to the early 2020s). What this sample's time point label stands for: newly diagnosed GD, antithyroid drugs for less than 3 months. For both TCR sequencing and RNA sequencing, RNA was extracted from PBMCs in TRIzol. Libraries were made using multiplex PCR. Data came from an Illumina HiSeq 4000. CDR3 regions were amplified by Arm-PCR with iRepertoire HTBI primers to construct TCR beta libraries. TCRdb applied fastp at Q25 and MiXCR to the public reads, then kept only in-frame beta chains. Identical CDR3 protein sequences are pooled into one entry, listed with their most common genes and DNA. The sample table holds a few hundred thousand distinct CDR3 sequences, of which 10% to 15% were seen once. 18% of the sample is held by the ten biggest clonotypes.

These data also featured in a second study, about T cells in Graves' hyperthyroidism and ophthalmopathy.

This sample comprised peripheral blood mononuclear cells (PBMCs), obtained at new diagnosis, from a patient treated with antithyroid drugs. These receptor sequences come from a woman under 30 with Graves disease. Donor details come from another sample of the same person, matched by shared clones.

As regards this clonotype: Since a much larger clone is just one base distant, this may be a read error. As the CDR3 is not closed by the conserved phenylalanine or tryptophan, this likely results from a read error. The chain employs TRBV29-1 and TRBJ1-2; tentative D call: TRBD1 (6 bases). The CDR3 is 12 amino acids. V lost 7 bases and J lost 6, with 15 bases in between. Germline CDR1 SQVTM, CDR2 ANQGSEA. This CDR3 is CSAVRGADGYTL. As DNA, the CDR3 is TGCAGCGCTGTCCGGGGGGCAGATGGCTACACCCTC.

This clonotype was seen at least ten times. The chain is built from TRBV11-1 and TRBJ1-1; D remains ambiguous. V was cut by 1 base and J by 0 bases, with 6 bases left in between. Germline lookup yields CDR1 SGHAT and CDR2 FQDESV (reference sequence). The CDR3 sequence is 14 residues long. This CDR3 is CASSLGPVNTEAFF. The CDR3 coding sequence is TGTGCCAGCAGCTTAGGCCCCGTGAACACTGAAGCTTTCTTT.

In its sample, this clonotype was seen a few times. This rearrangement joins TRBV6-9 to TRBJ2-1, with 9 bases matching TRBD2. Per the germline V gene, CDR1 is MNHGY and CDR2 is SVAAGI. Trimming removed 3 bases from V and 6 bases from J; junction bases left unmatched: 6. The CDR3 runs to 15 residues. CDR3 DNA: TGTGCCAGCAGTTACAGCGCTAGCGGGGTCAATGAGCAGTTCTTC. Translating gives CASSYSASGVNEQFF.

This clonotype was picked up many times. The chain carries TRBV28 and TRBJ2-7; D not certain. With 0 bases removed from V and 6 bases from J, the gap between germline ends came to 3 bases. Germline assignment: CDR1 MDHEN and CDR2 SYDVKM. This CDR3 contains 11 residues. The CDR3 here is CASSLWSEQYF. CDR3 nucleotide sequence: TGTGCCAGCAGTTTATGGTCCGAGCAGTACTTC.

Ten or more counts support this clonotype. This chain uses TRBV3-1 with TRBJ1-3; D is unresolved. The CDR3 is 13 amino acids. The V end lost 5 bases, the J end lost 4 bases, and 9 bases lay between the germline ends. Germline loops: CDR1 LGHDT, CDR2 YNNKEL (reference sequence). CDR3 DNA sequence: TGTGCCAGCAGCTCCTCCACCGGAAACACCATATATTTT. As protein: CASSSSTGNTIYF.